A single TCR beta chain is shown here with its context. The CDR3 contains 15 residues. Germline loops: CDR1 GTSNPN, CDR2 SVGIG (reference sequence). V was clipped by 5 bases and J by 2 bases; unmatched bases: 12. Data came from immunoSEQ multiplex PCR; TCRdb stores just in-frame clones and leaves some out. The table includes about 220,000 clones, around 80% detected once. The data are from a study of blood T cell repertoires in COVID-19. Sequencing was performed on peripheral blood. This clonotype was obtained from a woman aged 65 to 85 with acute or convalescent COVID-19. The chain carries TRBV30 and TRBJ2-7; 7 bases line up with TRBD1. The CDR3 is CAWQHIDRAPYEQYF. As DNA, the CDR3 is TGTGCCTGGCAACATATCGACAGGGCACCCTACGAGCAGTACTTC.